Following are 21 T cell receptor beta chains from one sample sequenced in a study of CD8 T cells in Susac syndrome (dated by TCRdb to between 2018 and 2021). The library relied on the immunoSEQ multiplex PCR assay. RNA was extracted using the RNeasy kit, and roughly 0.45 to 1 microgram was reverse transcribed with random hexamers. TCRdb reran the public reads through fastp at Q25 and MiXCR, keeping productive beta chains. Rows are combined by CDR3 protein, so each entry shows the most common genes and DNA. The sample table holds tens of thousands of distinct CDR3 sequences, of which 95% to 97% were seen once. More than 0.55% of the sample is taken by the ten largest. Sequenced: CD8+ T cells from PBMCs. Receptor source: a human donor with Susac syndrome.

V and J are TRBV20-1 and TRBJ2-1, with D uncertain. The CDR3 sequence is 11 residues long. Germline V gene data show CDR1 as DFQATT and CDR2 as SNEGSKA (reference sequence). Trimming cost V 6 bases and J 6 bases, with 9 bases left between them. DNA for the CDR3: TGCAGTGCCAAGTCGGTCAATGAGCAGTTCTTC. The encoded protein is CSAKSVNEQFF.

CDR3 protein: CAGYLGTPNTEAFF. Here the CDR3 DNA reads TGTGCCGGTTACTTAGGGACACCGAACACTGAAGCTTTCTTT. The chain employs TRBV30 and TRBJ1-1; tentative D call: TRBD1 (6 bases). The length of the CDR3 is 14 residues. Germline V gene data show CDR1 as GTSNPN and CDR2 as SVGIG (reference sequence). V lost 8 bases, J lost 1 base, and 17 bases lay in between.

The chain is built from TRBV7-2 and TRBJ2-6; D call uncertain. The V gene lost 3 bases and the J gene lost 1 base, with 16 bases spanning the gap. The CDR3 spans 18 residues. The germline V gene encodes CDR1 SGHTA and CDR2 FQGNSA. The CDR3 DNA follows: TGTGCCAGCAGCTTTAGGCCGGACCTCCGGTCTGGGGCCAACGTCCTGACTTTC. As protein: CASSFRPDLRSGANVLTF.

V usage is TRBV20-1 and J usage is TRBJ2-7; D might be TRBD1 (5 bases). This CDR3 is built from 14 residues. Germline loops: CDR1 DFQATT, CDR2 SNEGSKA (reference sequence). Trimming took off 3 bases at V and 6 bases at J, with 18 bases between the two ends. As DNA, the CDR3 is TGCAGTGCTAGTTTTCAGGGCCCCCTATCCGAGCAGTACTTC. Its protein is CSASFQGPLSEQYF.

CDR3 bases: TGCAGTGCTAGAGATCATGGGTCGGGAACAGATACGCAGTATTTT. It encodes CSARDHGSGTDTQYF. J is TRBJ2-3 and V is TRBV20-1; D is perhaps TRBD2 (5 bases). Trimming left V 0 bases short and J 3 bases short, with 13 bases between. The CDR3 has 15 residues. Germline CDR1 DFQATT, CDR2 SNEGSKA (reference sequence).

The genes are TRBV7-2 and TRBJ2-3, with D hard to call. CDR3 length: 15 amino acids. With 0 bases removed from V and 5 bases from J, the gap between germline ends came to 12 bases. Germline V gene lookup returns CDR1 SGHTA and CDR2 FQGNSA. The CDR3 region has the DNA TGTGCCAGCAGCTTAGCGGCCAATGCTATAGATACGCAGTATTTT. It is translated as CASSLAANAIDTQYF.

V and J are TRBV18 and TRBJ1-5; no clear D. The CDR3 extends over 14 amino acids. V lost 3 bases and J 2 bases, leaving 8 bases between the germline ends. CDR1 and CDR2 (germline): KGHSH, LQKENI. In nucleotides, the CDR3 is TGTGCCAGCTCACCGAGTCAGCGCAATCAGCCCCAGCATTTT. Translated: CASSPSQRNQPQHF.

V is TRBV13 and J is TRBJ1-6; D might be TRBD1 (5 bases). Trimming removed 4 bases at V and 5 bases at J, with 24 bases between. Looked up from germline, CDR1 is PRHDT and CDR2 is FYEKMQ (reference sequence). CDR3 length: 19 amino acids. The CDR3: CASSSVRRTTSGHNSPLHF. DNA of the CDR3: TGTGCCAGCAGCTCCGTTAGGAGAACCACCTCAGGGCATAATTCACCCCTCCACTTT.

The chain uses TRBV6-5 and TRBJ2-5; 12 nucleotides match TRBD2. After removal of 6 bases from V and 4 bases from J, the junction contained 3 bases not matched to a gene. The CDR3 sequence is 14 residues long. Germline V gives CDR1 MNHEY, CDR2 SVGAGI. CDR3 amino acids: CASSPTSGGETQYF. The CDR3, as DNA: TGTGCCAGCAGCCCGACTAGCGGGGGAGAGACCCAGTACTTC.

The CDR3 here is CASSLGLTPYEQYF. The CDR3 region has the DNA TGTGCCAGCAGCTTAGGGCTAACCCCCTACGAGCAGTACTTC. The chain employs TRBV11-2 and TRBJ2-7; D is undetermined. The V gene's germline CDR1 is SGHAT and CDR2 FQNNGV. V gave up 1 base and J gave up 2 bases, with 9 bases separating them. The CDR3 spans 14 residues.

The chain uses TRBV6-5 and TRBJ2-3; the D is unclear. Trimming took off 6 bases at V and 0 bases at J, with 10 bases between the two ends. The germline CDR1 and CDR2 sequences are MNHEY and SVGAGI. This CDR3 comprises 14 residues. The CDR3 is CASSGRPSTDTQYF. The DNA for the CDR3 is TGTGCCAGCAGCGGACGTCCTAGCACAGATACGCAGTATTTT.

The chain uses TRBV24-1 and TRBJ2-1; D is ambiguous. V was pared by 3 bases and J by 8 bases, with 7 bases between. CDR1 and CDR2 (germline): KGHDR, SFDVKD. The CDR3 has 12 residues. The CDR3 DNA reads as TGTGCCACCAGTGATCCCAACGATGAGCAGTTCTTC. Its translation: CATSDPNDEQFF.

This chain links TRBV30 with TRBJ2-3; TRBD1 matches at 7 bases. CDR3 length equals 14 residues. V lost 5 bases and J lost 6; bases outside the gene matches: 11. Germline CDR1 GTSNPN, CDR2 SVGIG (reference sequence). The CDR3 DNA reads as TGTGCCTGGTCCGAGGGGGCCGTCAAGGATACGCAGTATTTT. Amino acids: CAWSEGAVKDTQYF.

The rearrangement uses TRBV3-1 and TRBJ2-5, with D hard to call. V lost 4 bases to trimming and J lost 1 base, with 7 bases between them. CDR1 is LGHDT and CDR2 is YNNKEL in the germline V gene (reference sequence). The CDR3 contains 13 residues. The CDR3 is CASSPPGQETQYF. The DNA of the CDR3 is TGTGCCAGCAGCCCCCCCGGCCAAGAGACCCAGTACTTC.

J is TRBJ2-3 and V is TRBV4-1, with D perhaps given as TRBD1 or TRBD2 (6 bases each). CDR1 is MGHRA, CDR2 YSYEKL, per germline. Trimming cost V 0 bases and J 2 bases, with 15 bases left between them. The CDR3 totals 17 residues. The CDR3 region is CASSQDRGVPTTDTQYF. In nucleotides, the CDR3 is TGCGCCAGCAGCCAAGATAGGGGGGTCCCCACCACAGATACGCAGTATTTT.

The gene calls are TRBV3-1 and TRBJ1-6; D might be TRBD1 (5 bases). The CDR3 contains 14 residues. With 1 base removed from V and 10 bases from J, the gap between germline ends came to 11 bases. Germline CDR1 is LGHDT and CDR2 is YNNKEL (reference sequence). The CDR3, as DNA: TGTGCCAGCAGCCAAGCGGGGGGGGAATCACCCCTCCACTTT. It translates to CASSQAGGESPLHF. Combining the CDR3 with reference TRBV3-1 and TRBJ1-6 gives the whole variable domain DTAVSQTPKYLVTQMGNDKSIKCEQNLGHDTMYWYKQDSKKFLKIMFSYNNKELIINETVPNRFSPKSPDKAHLNLHINSLELGDSAVYFCASSQAGGESPLHFGNGTRLTVT.

The chain uses TRBV4-3 and TRBJ2-7; perhaps TRBD1 as D (6 bases). V lost 5 bases to trimming and J lost 3 bases, with 14 bases between them. The CDR3 is 14 amino acids. The V gene's germline CDR1 is LGHNA and CDR2 YSLEER. CDR3 amino acids: CASSTRQESYEQYF. In DNA form, the CDR3 reads TGCGCCAGCAGCACAAGACAGGAGAGCTACGAGCAGTACTTC.

The chain employs TRBV5-1 and TRBJ1-1, with D tentatively TRBD1 (5 bases). This CDR3 comprises 14 residues. Germline V gives CDR1 SGHRS, CDR2 YFSETQ. V dropped 2 bases and J dropped 1 base, with 9 bases sitting between them. This chain's CDR3 is CASSLNGGNTEAFF. For the CDR3, the DNA is TGCGCCAGCAGCTTAAATGGGGGGAACACTGAAGCTTTCTTT.

Only one count was recorded for this clonotype. V usage is TRBV20-1 and J usage is TRBJ2-7; the D gene is possibly TRBD1 (7 bases). The CDR3 runs to 16 residues. Trimming pared 0 bases from V and 1 base from J, leaving 16 bases between. Germline CDR1 DFQATT, CDR2 SNEGSKA (reference sequence). The CDR3 nucleotides are TGCAGTGCTAGAGATCAGGGGGATGCGGGGTCCTACGAGCAGTACTTC. It yields the protein CSARDQGDAGSYEQYF.

The rearrangement joins TRBV20-1 to TRBJ1-1, with a possible D match to TRBD1 (6 bases). Trimming stripped 3 bases from V and 0 bases from J, with 8 bases between. Per the germline V gene, CDR1 is DFQATT and CDR2 is SNEGSKA (reference sequence). This CDR3 has 13 amino acids. The CDR3 DNA follows: TGCAGTGCTAGTGGGGGCATGAACACTGAAGCTTTCTTT. Translated: CSASGGMNTEAFF.

The chain employs TRBV6-5 and TRBJ1-2; D is unresolved. V lost 6 bases, J lost 5 bases, and 13 bases lay in between. The CDR3 has 13 residues. Germline V lookup: CDR1 MNHEY, CDR2 SVGAGI. DNA for the CDR3: TGTGCCAGCAGCGAAACCCCCCAATATGGCTACACCTTC. This encodes CASSETPQYGYTF.